This T cell receptor (beta chain) was sequenced for a study of T cell responses to AZD1222 COVID-19 vaccine. In germline, CDR1 is MNHEY, CDR2 SMNVEV (reference sequence). Between the trimmed V and J ends, which lost 0 bases and 4 bases, there was a span of 9 bases. This CDR3 spans 14 amino acids. Concerning this clone itself: No antigen is known for it.

Study conclusions and caveats: Clonal diversity was possibly underestimated, and white British individuals and females predominated among donors.

Sequencing used immunoSEQ multiplex PCR; TCRdb keeps in-frame clones, though not all of them. The data show about 150,000 clones, 92% seen once. The source is an adult who received the AZD1222 COVID-19 vaccine. This rearrangement joins TRBV27 to TRBJ1-2, with no clear D. Here the sequenced sample was peripheral blood, taken 28 days after the second AZD1222 dose. Here the CDR3 reads CASSLSRFFYGYTF. Written as DNA, the CDR3 is TGTGCCAGCAGTTTATCCAGGTTTTTCTATGGCTACACCTTC.